A selection of T cell receptor beta chains follows, all from one sample in a study of T cell responses to AZD1222 COVID-19 vaccine. Produced via immunoSEQ multiplex PCR; TCRdb's table is partial and in-frame only. The sample carries about 160,000 clones, 88% recorded once. The specimen comprised peripheral blood, sampled on day 0 of AZD1222 vaccination. The receptors were gathered from an adult in good health. CDR3s include the opening cysteine and the closing phenylalanine or tryptophan. The order of the fields is D gene, V gene, CDR3 length, clone size, J gene, CDR3 protein, CDR3 DNA. The D gene is left open where the match is weak. Clone size, where shown, is once, few, many, or a class for clones that have expanded.

>-|TRBV27|14|once|TRBJ2-1
CASSLLGANNEQFF
TGTGCCAGCAGTTTACTAGGTGCGAACAATGAGCAGTTCTTC
>-|TRBV19|14|-|TRBJ2-1
CASSMRLPHNEQFF
TGTGCCAGTAGTATGCGGCTACCTCACAATGAGCAGTTCTTC
>-|TRBV24-1|13|-|TRBJ1-4
CATSDGGGEKLFF
TGTGCCACCAGTGATGGGGGCGGTGAAAAACTGTTTTTT
>TRBD1|TRBV3-1/TRBV3-2|15|-|TRBJ1-4
CASSFPGQGGEKLFF
TGTGCCAGCAGCTTCCCGGGACAGGGTGGGGAAAAACTGTTTTTT
>-|TRBV7-3|14|-|TRBJ2-5
CASSRDAVGETQYF
TGTGCCAGCAGCCGGGACGCCGTGGGGGAGACCCAGTACTTC
>-|TRBV29-1|14|-|TRBJ2-5
CSVDSGQAQETQYF
TGCAGCGTTGATAGCGGCCAAGCCCAAGAGACCCAGTACTTC
>TRBD1|TRBV6-2/TRBV6-3|14|-|TRBJ1-5
CASSGTGGYVPQHF
TGTGCCAGCAGTGGAACAGGGGGATACGTGCCCCAGCATTTT
>TRBD2|TRBV2|15|-|TRBJ2-3
CASSEAAGGPDTQYF
TGTGCCAGCAGTGAAGCTGCGGGAGGGCCAGATACGCAGTATTTT
>-|TRBV19|13|-|TRBJ1-2
CATVRDSNYGYTF
TGTGCCACCGTACGGGACTCTAACTATGGCTACACCTTC
>TRBD1|TRBV5-3|15|-|TRBJ1-5
CARSLPGQGNQPQHF
TGTGCCAGAAGCCTTCCGGGACAGGGCAATCAGCCCCAGCATTTT
>TRBD1|TRBV6-5|14|-|TRBJ2-2
CASTGQRNTGELFF
TGTGCCAGCACGGGACAGAGGAACACCGGGGAGCTGTTTTTT
>-|TRBV28|15|-|TRBJ1-5
CASSGDSPSNQPQHF
TGTGCCAGCAGCGGCGACAGTCCTAGCAATCAGCCCCAGCATTTT
>-|TRBV18|14|once|TRBJ1-1
CASSPSGRQTGAFF
TGTGCCAGCTCACCGTCGGGACGCCAGACGGGAGCTTTCTTT
>TRBD1|TRBV6-2/TRBV6-3|17|-|TRBJ1-5
CASSYSRQGFGSQPQHF
TGTGCCAGCAGTTACTCTCGACAGGGGTTCGGCTCTCAGCCCCAGCATTTT
>-|TRBV27|15|-|TRBJ2-3
CASSLGGSHSDTQYF
TGTGCCAGCAGTTTAGGGGGGTCCCATTCAGATACGCAGTATTTT
>-|TRBV24-1|16|-|TRBJ2-5
CATSDSQDRTQETQYF
TGTGCCACCAGTGATTCCCAGGACAGAACACAAGAGACCCAGTACTTC
>-|TRBV5-1|16|-|TRBJ1-1
CASSHRTANVNTEAFF
TGCGCCAGCAGTCATAGAACAGCGAACGTGAACACTGAAGCTTTCTTT
>-|TRBV7-9|13|-|TRBJ2-1
CASSLALVAEQFF
TGTGCCAGCAGCTTAGCGCTAGTCGCTGAGCAGTTCTTC
>-|TRBV19|13|once|TRBJ2-7
CASSSQGRGEQYF
TGTGCCAGTAGTTCCCAGGGGCGAGGCGAGCAGTACTTC
>-|TRBV6-5|16|once|TRBJ1-4
CASSYILGASNEKLFF
TGTGCCAGCAGTTACATTTTGGGGGCCTCTAATGAAAAACTGTTTTTT
>TRBD2|TRBV5-4|15|once|TRBJ2-1
CASSWGLAGGDEQFF
TGTGCCAGCAGCTGGGGACTAGCGGGAGGGGATGAGCAGTTCTTC
>TRBD1|TRBV24-1|16|once|TRBJ2-3
CATSDFSDRAADTQYF
TGTGCCACCAGTGATTTCTCGGACAGGGCAGCAGATACGCAGTATTTT
>-|TRBV6-5|16|-|TRBJ1-2
CASSFPPGGVNYGYTF
TGTGCCAGCAGTTTCCCCCCGGGGGGAGTCAACTATGGCTACACCTTC
>-|TRBV6-5|15|-|TRBJ1-4
CASSYETVTNEKLFF
TGTGCCAGCAGTTACGAGACGGTAACTAATGAAAAACTGTTTTTT
>-|TRBV4-2|16|-|TRBJ1-4
CASSQDLSAYNEKLFF
TGTGCCAGCAGCCAAGATCTGTCGGCTTATAATGAAAAACTGTTTTTT
>-|TRBV28|15|few|TRBJ1-3
CASSLGHLSGNTIYF
TGTGCCAGCAGCCTTGGGCATCTTTCTGGAAACACCATATATTTT
>-|TRBV6-5|15|-|TRBJ2-7
CASRLHSDGTYEQYF
TGTGCCAGCAGACTACACTCCGACGGGACCTACGAGCAGTACTTC
>-|TRBV10-3|14|-|TRBJ2-1
CAISEPNIDNEQFF
TGTGCCATCAGTGAACCCAACATAGACAATGAGCAGTTCTTC
>-|TRBV6-5|14|-|TRBJ1-5
CASSYSNEAQPQHF
TGTGCCAGCAGTTACTCGAATGAAGCCCAGCCCCAGCATTTT
>-|TRBV19|13|-|TRBJ1-1
CASTTGFNTEAFF
TGTGCCAGTACCACAGGGTTTAACACTGAAGCTTTCTTT
>TRBD1|TRBV6-5|12|-|TRBJ1-4
CATRQGNEKLFF
TGTGCCACGAGACAGGGGAATGAAAAACTGTTTTTT
>-|TRBV7-3|13|once|TRBJ1-1
CASSLELNTEAFF
TGTGCCAGCAGCTTAGAGTTGAACACTGAAGCTTTCTTT
>TRBD1|TRBV19|15|-|TRBJ2-1
CASRKQGGPYNEQFF
TGTGCCAGTAGAAAACAGGGGGGACCTTACAATGAGCAGTTCTTC
>-|TRBV28|14|-|TRBJ1-1
CARRGGNVNTEAFF
TGTGCCCGGCGGGGGGGAAACGTGAACACTGAAGCTTTCTTT
>-|TRBV6-5|12|-|TRBJ2-5
CASRRSIETQYF
TGTGCCAGCAGGAGGTCTATTGAGACCCAGTACTTC
>-|TRBV21-1|19|-|TRBJ1-1
CASSKALPGQGIESTEAFF
TGTGCCAGCAGCAAAGCGCTTCCGGGACAGGGGATAGAAAGCACTGAAGCTTTCTTT
>TRBD2|TRBV10-1|14|-|TRBJ2-7
CANSALAADYEQYF
TGCGCCAATTCGGCGCTAGCGGCCGACTACGAGCAGTACTTC
>-|TRBV28|15|-|TRBJ2-5
CASSLYGRGGETQYF
TGTGCCAGCAGTTTATATGGCAGGGGGGGAGAGACCCAGTACTTC
>TRBD1|TRBV5-6|18|-|TRBJ1-6
CASSLRLTGVSYNSPLHF
TGTGCCAGCAGCCTCAGATTGACAGGGGTGAGCTATAATTCACCCCTCCACTTT
>-|TRBV5-4|14|-|TRBJ2-7
CASSFDRSSYEQYF
TGTGCCAGCAGCTTCGACAGGTCCTCCTACGAGCAGTACTTC
>TRBD1|TRBV4-1|14|-|TRBJ2-5
CASSQGQGEETQYF
TGCGCCAGCAGCCAGGGACAGGGGGAAGAGACCCAGTACTTC
>TRBD2|TRBV5-1|16|once|TRBJ2-3
CASSSGLAGRSDTQYF
TGCGCCAGCAGCTCGGGACTAGCGGGGAGGTCAGATACGCAGTATTTT
>-|TRBV12-3/TRBV12-4|12|-|TRBJ1-1
CASSQGLTEAFF
TGTGCCAGCAGTCAGGGGCTCACTGAAGCTTTCTTT
>TRBD1|TRBV3-1/TRBV3-2|17|-|TRBJ1-6
CASSQVQGGEGDSPLHF
TGTGCCAGCAGCCAAGTTCAGGGGGGGGAGGGGGATTCACCCCTCCACTTT
>-|TRBV6-5|15|few|TRBJ1-6
CASSPQGTGNSPLHF
TGTGCCAGCAGTCCCCAGGGGACGGGGAATTCACCCCTCCACTTT
>-|TRBV2|11|-|TRBJ2-7
CASIGGYEQYF
TGTGCCAGCATAGGGGGCTACGAGCAGTACTTC
>TRBD1|TRBV9|14|-|TRBJ2-5
CASSGGQGLETQYF
TGTGCCAGCAGCGGCGGACAGGGCTTAGAGACCCAGTACTTC
>-|TRBV5-1|13|once|TRBJ1-3
CASSLGEGNTIYF
TGCGCCAGCAGCTTGGGGGAAGGAAACACCATATATTTT
>TRBD2|TRBV7-9|16|-|TRBJ2-1
CASSFRVSGGAGEQFF
TGTGCCAGCAGCTTTCGAGTTAGCGGGGGGGCAGGGGAGCAGTTCTTC
>TRBD1|TRBV14|16|-|TRBJ1-2
CASSQYPGQGRDGYTF
TGTGCCAGCAGCCAATACCCGGGACAGGGGAGGGATGGCTACACCTTC
>-|TRBV6-1|15|-|TRBJ2-7
CASSEKWALSYEQYF
TGTGCCAGCAGTGAAAAGTGGGCACTCTCCTACGAGCAGTACTTC